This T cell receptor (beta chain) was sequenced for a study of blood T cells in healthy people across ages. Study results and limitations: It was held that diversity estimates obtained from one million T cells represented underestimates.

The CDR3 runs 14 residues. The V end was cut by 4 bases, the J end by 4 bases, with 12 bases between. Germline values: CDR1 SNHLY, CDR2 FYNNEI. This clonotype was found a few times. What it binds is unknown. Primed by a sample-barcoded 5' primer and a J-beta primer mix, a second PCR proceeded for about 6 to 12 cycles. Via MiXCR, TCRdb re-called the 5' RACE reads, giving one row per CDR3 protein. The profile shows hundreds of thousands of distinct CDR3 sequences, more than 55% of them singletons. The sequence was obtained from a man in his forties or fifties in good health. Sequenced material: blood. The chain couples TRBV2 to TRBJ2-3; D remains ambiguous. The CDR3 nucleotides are TGTGCCAGCAGTGCAGAAGGGTTCTCAGATACGCAGTATTTT. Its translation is CASSAEGFSDTQYF. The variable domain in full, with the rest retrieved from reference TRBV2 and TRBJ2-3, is EPEVTQTPSHQVTQMGQEVILRCVPISNHLYFYWYRQILGQKVEFLVSFYNNEISEKSEIFDDQFSVERPDGSNFTLKIRSTKLEDSAMYFCASSAEGFSDTQYFGPGTRLTVL.